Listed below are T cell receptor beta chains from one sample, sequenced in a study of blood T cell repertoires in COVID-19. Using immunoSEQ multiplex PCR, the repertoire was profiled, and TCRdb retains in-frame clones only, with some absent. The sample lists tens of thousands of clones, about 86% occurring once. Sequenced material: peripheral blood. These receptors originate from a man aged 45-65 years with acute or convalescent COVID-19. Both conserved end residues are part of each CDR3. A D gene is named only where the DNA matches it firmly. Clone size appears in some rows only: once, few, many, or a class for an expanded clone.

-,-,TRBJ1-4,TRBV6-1,CASSDNINEKLFF,TGTGCCAGCAGTGATAACATTAATGAAAAACTGTTTTTT
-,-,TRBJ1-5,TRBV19,CASSGRSGAQGGNQPQHF,TGTGCCAGTAGTGGCCGTTCCGGGGCTCAGGGAGGAAATCAGCCCCAGCATTTT
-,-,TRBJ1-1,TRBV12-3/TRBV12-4,CASRPDRHTEAFF,TGTGCCAGCAGGCCAGACAGGCATACTGAAGCTTTCTTT
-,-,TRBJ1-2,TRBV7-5,CARSRGTCGGYTF,TGTGCCAGAAGCCGTGGGACTTGTGGGGGCTACACCTTC
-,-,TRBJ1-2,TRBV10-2,CASSEFNGLFYGYTF,TGCGCCAGCAGTGAGTTTAATGGGCTCTTCTATGGCTACACCTTC
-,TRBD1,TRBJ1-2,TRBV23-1,CPTPRPRQGSVNYGYTF,TGCCCCACCCCCCGACCGCGACAGGGATCCGTGAACTATGGCTACACCTTC
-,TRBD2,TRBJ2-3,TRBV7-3,CASRGLAVTDTQYF,TGTGCCAGCAGGGGACTAGCGGTCACAGATACGCAGTATTTT
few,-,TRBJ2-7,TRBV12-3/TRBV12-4,CASSSFYEQYF,TGTGCCAGCAGTTCTTTTTACGAGCAGTACTTC
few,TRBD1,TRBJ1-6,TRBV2,CASRGTGVIRNSPLHF,TGTGCCAGCAGGGGGACAGGGGTTATTAGAAATTCACCCCTCCACTTT
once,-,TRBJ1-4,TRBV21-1,CASSKAAGEHNEKLFF,TGTGCCAGCAGCAAAGCTGCAGGGGAGCATAATGAAAAACTGTTTTTT
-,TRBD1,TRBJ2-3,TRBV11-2,CASSKNPGQWTDTQYF,TGTGCCAGCAGCAAAAACCCGGGACAGTGGACAGATACGCAGTATTTT
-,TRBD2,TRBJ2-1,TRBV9,CASSPYIAGGQNEQFF,TGTGCCAGCAGCCCTTACATAGCGGGGGGGCAAAATGAGCAGTTCTTC
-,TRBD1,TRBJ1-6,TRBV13,CASSTRTGYNSPLHF,TGTGCCAGCAGCACCCGGACAGGATATAATTCACCCCTCCACTTT
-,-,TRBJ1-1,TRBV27,CASSLDWTANTEAFF,TGTGCCAGCAGTCTCGATTGGACAGCGAACACTGAAGCTTTCTTT
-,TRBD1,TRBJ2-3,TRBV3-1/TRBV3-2,CASTSTGGTDTQYF,TGTGCCAGCACCTCGACAGGGGGCACAGATACGCAGTATTTT
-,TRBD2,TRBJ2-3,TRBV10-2,CASSGLSGALDTQYF,TGCGCCAGCAGTGGGCTTAGCGGGGCCTTAGATACGCAGTATTTT
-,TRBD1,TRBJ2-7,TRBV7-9,CASRRSSGTDLQYF,TGTGCCAGCAGACGTTCCTCCGGGACAGATTTACAGTACTTC
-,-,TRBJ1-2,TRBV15,CATSRDLGLIQFKPSGYTF,TGTGCCACCAGCAGAGATTTGGGGCTAATACAGTTCAAGCCCTCTGGCTACACCTTC
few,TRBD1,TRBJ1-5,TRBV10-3,CAISPTGGNQPQHF,TGTGCCATCAGCCCTACAGGGGGAAATCAGCCCCAGCATTTT
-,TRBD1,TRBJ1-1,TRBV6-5,CASSFLTGQGSEAFF,TGTGCCAGCAGCTTCCTCACGGGACAGGGCTCTGAAGCTTTCTTT
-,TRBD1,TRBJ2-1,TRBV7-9,CASRYGQGYYNEQFF,TGTGCCAGCAGATATGGACAGGGCTACTACAATGAGCAGTTCTTC
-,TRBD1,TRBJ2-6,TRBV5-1,CASSLNRGSGANVLTF,TGCGCCAGCAGCTTAAACAGGGGGTCTGGGGCCAACGTCCTGACTTTC
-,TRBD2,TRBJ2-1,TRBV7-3,CASSLQEAGGLYNEQFF,TGTGCCAGCAGCCTTCAGGAAGCGGGGGGGCTCTACAATGAGCAGTTCTTC
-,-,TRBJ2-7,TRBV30,CARKSDSSYEQYF,TGTGCCCGCAAGAGCGACAGCTCCTACGAGCAGTACTTC
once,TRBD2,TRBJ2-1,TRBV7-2,CASSLGASGTNEQFF,TGTGCCAGCAGCTTAGGGGCTAGCGGGACCAATGAGCAGTTCTTC
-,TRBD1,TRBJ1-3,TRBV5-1,CASSLDREGNTIYF,TGCGCCAGCAGCCTCGACAGGGAGGGAAACACCATATATTTT
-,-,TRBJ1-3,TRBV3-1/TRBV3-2,CASSQRAGAGGNTIYF,TGTGCCAGCAGCCAACGGGCCGGGGCGGGAGGAAACACCATATATTTT
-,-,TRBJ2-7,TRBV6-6,CASSYTGEREQYF,TGTGCCAGCAGTTATACGGGGGAACGCGAGCAGTACTTC
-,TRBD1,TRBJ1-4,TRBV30,CAWSGTGGSATNEKLFF,TGTGCCTGGAGTGGGACAGGGGGGTCTGCAACTAATGAAAAACTGTTTTTT
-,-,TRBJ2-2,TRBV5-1,CASSLDGRNYGELFF,TGCGCCAGCAGCTTGGACGGCCGAAACTACGGGGAGCTGTTTTTT
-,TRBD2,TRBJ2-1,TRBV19,CASSTSGRSHNEQFF,TGTGCCAGTAGTACTAGCGGGAGGAGCCACAATGAGCAGTTCTTC
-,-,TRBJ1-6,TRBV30,CAWGSPGVSPLHF,TGTGCCTGGGGATCCCCGGGGGTCTCACCCCTCCACTTT
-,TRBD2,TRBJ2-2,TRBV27,CASSSGTSGSLTGELFF,TGTGCCAGCAGTTCCGGGACTAGCGGGAGTCTGACCGGGGAGCTGTTTTTT
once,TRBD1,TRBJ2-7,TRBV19,CASSIGTGKIYEQYF,TGTGCCAGTAGTATAGGGACAGGGAAAATCTACGAGCAGTACTTC
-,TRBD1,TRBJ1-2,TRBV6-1,CASSEVGQPIYGYTF,TGTGCCAGCAGTGAAGTGGGACAGCCCATCTATGGCTACACCTTC
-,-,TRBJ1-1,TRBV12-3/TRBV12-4,CASSLRRTEAFF,TGTGCCAGCAGTTTAAGGCGGACTGAAGCTTTCTTT
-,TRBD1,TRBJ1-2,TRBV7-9,CASSVQGSNYGYTF,TGTGCCAGCAGCGTACAGGGGTCTAACTATGGCTACACCTTC
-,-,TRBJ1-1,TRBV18,CASSPPSVSEAFF,TGTGCCAGCTCACCACCAAGCGTGAGTGAAGCTTTCTTT
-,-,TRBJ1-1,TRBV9,CASSVASGGNAFF,TGTGCCAGCAGCGTAGCATCTGGAGGGAATGCTTTCTTT
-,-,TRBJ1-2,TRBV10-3,CAISALSGPYGYTF,TGTGCCATCAGTGCACTTTCAGGGCCCTATGGCTACACCTTC
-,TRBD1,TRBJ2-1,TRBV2,CASSPDGQGEFF,TGTGCCAGCAGCCCCGACGGACAGGGAGAGTTCTTC
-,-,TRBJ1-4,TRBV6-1,CASSDPGQANEKLFF,TGTGCCAGCAGTGATCCGGGACAAGCAAATGAAAAACTGTTTTTT
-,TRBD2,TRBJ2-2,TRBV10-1,CASSESLSGGKDTGELFF,TGCGCCAGCAGTGAGTCTCTTAGCGGGGGGAAGGACACCGGGGAGCTGTTTTTT
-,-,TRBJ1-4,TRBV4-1,CASSQVTGFYEKLFF,TGCGCCAGCAGCCAAGTGACAGGCTTCTATGAAAAACTGTTTTTT
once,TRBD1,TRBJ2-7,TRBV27,CASSKPGQAPYEQYF,TGTGCCAGCAGCAAGCCGGGACAGGCTCCCTACGAGCAGTACTTC
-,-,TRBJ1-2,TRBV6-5,CASSYSIAGGDYGYTF,TGTGCCAGCAGTTACTCGATCGCGGGGGGAGACTATGGCTACACCTTC
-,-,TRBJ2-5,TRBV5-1,CASSIQGIQETQYF,TGCGCCAGCAGCATACAGGGAATCCAAGAGACCCAGTACTTC
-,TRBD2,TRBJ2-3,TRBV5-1,CASKRGSTDTQYF,TGCGCCAGCAAGCGGGGAAGCACAGATACGCAGTATTTT
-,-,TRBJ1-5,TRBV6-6,CASSYPPRPQHF,TGTGCCAGCAGTTACCCCCCCCGGCCCCAGCATTTT
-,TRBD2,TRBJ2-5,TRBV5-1,CASSLGAGGPFLETQYF,TGCGCCAGCAGCTTGGGAGCGGGAGGGCCATTTTTAGAGACCCAGTACTTC
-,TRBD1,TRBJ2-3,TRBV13,CASSSGGQSTDTQYF,TGTGCCAGCAGTTCAGGGGGCCAAAGCACAGATACGCAGTATTTT